The T cell receptor (beta chain) under discussion was sequenced for a study of T cells in Graves' hyperthyroidism and ophthalmopathy. Study-wide points: Expanded thyroid clonotypes (above 0.001) were mostly also found in blood. In simple terms, a model built on 13 V-J features told ophthalmopathy apart from stable hyperthyroidism.

From RNA transcripts, TCR beta CDR3 regions were amplified. First-round RT-PCR with HTBI primers amplified the TCR CDR3 region. TCRdb analysed the multiplex PCR reads with MiXCR anew, one entry per CDR3 protein. This table has 350,000 to 450,000 distinct CDR3 sequences, roughly a sixth appearing once. The V and J ends lost 5 bases and 5 bases respectively, with 10 bases between them. Germline CDR1 is PRHDT and CDR2 is FYEKMQ (reference sequence). The CDR3 extends over 12 amino acids. As regards this clonotype: The antigen is undetermined.

This chain links TRBV13 with TRBJ2-7; no reliable D call. The sequenced sample was blood. The TCR was taken from a woman aged 25 to 39 with Graves' hyperthyroidism that later progressed to Graves' ophthalmopathy. CDR3 amino acids: CASSRLGDEQYF. In DNA, the CDR3 is TGTGCCAGCAGCCGGCTCGGCGACGAGCAGTACTTC.